This T cell receptor beta chain was observed in a study of blood T cell repertoires in COVID-19. Study background: Sources were T cells, B-cell-depleted T cells, or PBMCs; the material itself was cDNA or gDNA.

On this clone itself: An end of the junction differs from the germline gene, which may be a read error.

Repertoires were generated with immunoSEQ multiplex PCR, while TCRdb's copy carries only in-frame clones and drops some. The data contain about 140,000 clones, about four fifths of them singletons. This CDR3 has 15 amino acids. Per germline, CDR1 SGDLS and CDR2 YYNGEE. This sequence originates from a woman in her forties or fifties with acute COVID-19. The sequencing sample was made of PBMCs or T cells enriched from blood (not recorded which). The gene calls are TRBV9 and TRBJ2-2; D may be TRBD1 (5 bases). CDR3 loop: CAGSVQGQNTGELFF. The CDR3 region has the DNA TGTGCCGGCAGCGTTCAGGGCCAGAACACCGGGGAGCTGTTTTTT.